This T cell receptor (beta chain) emerged from a study of Graves' ophthalmopathy and Graves' hyperthyroidism. Overall study context: No treatment had been given when peripheral blood was collected at initial diagnosis.

RNA served as the template for amplifying TCR beta CDR3 regions. HTBI primers were used in a first-round RT-PCR, which preceded a second-round multiplex PCR. TCRdb itself ran the multiplex PCR reads through MiXCR, one entry per CDR3 protein. This sample has around 660,000 distinct CDR3 sequences, with roughly 41% found just once. The CDR3 covers 16 residues. Germline CDR1 and CDR2: LNHNV and YYDKDF (reference sequence). The J segment lost 7 bases and the V segment lost 3 bases, leaving 9 bases of the junction unmatched. It was on clinical symptoms, serum thyroxine, TRAb, thyroid ultrasound and orbital computed tomography that diagnosis relied.

The chain joins TRBV15 to TRBJ2-6; TRBD2 agrees at 7 bases. The origin of this receptor is an adult man with Graves' ophthalmopathy. Sample: peripheral blood. CDR3 bases: TGTGCCACCAGCAGCTTGAGCGCGGGAGAAGCCAACGTCCTGACTTTC. Encoded protein: CATSSLSAGEANVLTF.